What follows are 2 T cell receptor beta chains derived from one specimen sequenced in a study of identical twins. TCRdb re-called the 5' RACE reads through MiXCR, storing one row per CDR3 protein. Of fewer than 500,000 distinct CDR3 sequences listed, 20% to 30% were seen once; the top ten hold 2.9%. The same sample was also studied in work on T cells expressing NK-cell markers.

Specimen: CD4+ T cells sorted from blood. These receptors were obtained from a young woman in good health.

This clonotype was counted between two and nine times. V is TRBV10-1 and J is TRBJ2-1; no clear D. Germline V gene lookup returns CDR1 WNHNN and CDR2 SYGVQD (reference sequence). This CDR3 comprises 12 residues. V lost 4 bases and J 9 bases, leaving 10 bases between the germline ends. The CDR3 sequence: CASSVGRSEQFF. CDR3 sequence (DNA): TGCGCCAGCAGTGTGGGTCGGAGTGAGCAGTTCTTC.

This clonotype showed up just a few times. The chain links TRBV20-1 to TRBJ2-2; a possible D gene is TRBD1 (6 bases). Looked up from germline, CDR1 is DFQATT and CDR2 is SNEGSKA (reference sequence). Trimming removed 1 base from V and 1 base from J, with 13 bases in between. The CDR3 extends over 16 amino acids. The CDR3 bases are TGCAGTGCTAGAGCCGCCGGGACAATGAACACCGGGGAGCTGTTTTTT. Translating gives CSARAAGTMNTGELFF.